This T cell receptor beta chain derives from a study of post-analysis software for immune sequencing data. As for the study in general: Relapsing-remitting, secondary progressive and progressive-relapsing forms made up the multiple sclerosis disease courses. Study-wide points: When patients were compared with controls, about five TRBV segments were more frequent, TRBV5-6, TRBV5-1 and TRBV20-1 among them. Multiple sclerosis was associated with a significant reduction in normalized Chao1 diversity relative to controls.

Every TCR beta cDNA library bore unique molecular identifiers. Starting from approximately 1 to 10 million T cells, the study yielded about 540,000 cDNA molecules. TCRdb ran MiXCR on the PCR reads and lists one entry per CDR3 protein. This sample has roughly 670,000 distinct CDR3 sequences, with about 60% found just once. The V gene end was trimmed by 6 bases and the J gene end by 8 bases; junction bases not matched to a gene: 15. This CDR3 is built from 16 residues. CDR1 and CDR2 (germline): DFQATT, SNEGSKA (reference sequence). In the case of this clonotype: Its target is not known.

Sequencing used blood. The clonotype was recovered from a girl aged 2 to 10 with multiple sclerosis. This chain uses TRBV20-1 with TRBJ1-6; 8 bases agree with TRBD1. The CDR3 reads CSAQPGDRGSDSPLHF. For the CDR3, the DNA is TGCAGTGCCCAACCGGGAGACAGGGGAAGTGATTCACCCCTCCACTTT.